This T cell receptor (beta chain) was sequenced during a study of blood T cells in healthy people across ages. Healthy Russian Caucasian donors spanned ages roughly 6 to 100 years. This clonotype was seen a few times. Next came a second PCR, run for roughly 6 to 11 cycles, which used a sample-barcoded 5' primer along with a J-beta primer mix. A tag from a template-switch adaptor with 12 random nucleotides marked each cDNA molecule. A single record per CDR3 protein comes from TCRdb applying MiXCR to the 5' RACE reads. The sample records about 780,000 distinct CDR3 sequences, about 46% being singletons. The sequencing input was blood. The TCR sequence derives from a man older than 75 in good health.

The CDR3 protein is CASSQLAGGPKETQYF. The CDR3, as DNA: TGTGCCAGCAGCCAATTAGCGGGAGGGCCAAAGGAGACCCAGTACTTC. The rearrangement links TRBV6-6 to TRBJ2-5, with 11 bases fitting TRBD2. Per germline, CDR1 MNHNY and CDR2 SVGAGI (reference sequence). The V gene end was trimmed by 6 bases and the J gene end by 5 bases; junction bases not matched to a gene: 11. The CDR3 is 16 amino acids.